The 16 T cell receptor beta chains presented below share a single source sample, sequenced in a study of OX40 agonist ivuxolimab in advanced cancers. The repertoire was sequenced with immunoSEQ multiplex PCR; TCRdb's copy has only in-frame clones and lacks some. The repertoire holds some 46,000 clones, with 70% to 90% as singletons. This specimen consisted of CD4+ or CD8+ T cells sorted from blood, obtained in a trial of the OX40 agonist ivuxolimab. All receptors come from an adult with an advanced solid tumor such as melanoma, head and neck, liver or kidney cancer.

The chain couples TRBV11-2 to TRBJ2-1, with no clear D. The germline CDR1 and CDR2 sequences are SGHAT and FQNNGV. The V gene lost 5 bases and the J gene lost 6 bases, with 8 bases spanning the gap. The CDR3 is 12 residues long. The CDR3 DNA reads TGTGCCAGCAGCCCCTTTTCCAATGAGCAGTTCTTC. This translates into CASSPFSNEQFF.

This chain uses TRBV7-8 with TRBJ1-5; D gene unclear. Germline V lookup: CDR1 SGHVS, CDR2 FQNEAQ. Trimming took off 1 base at V and 2 bases at J, with 9 bases between the two ends. CDR3 size: 15 residues. The CDR3 DNA reads as TGTGCCAGCAGCTTAGAAAGGCCGGGCAATCAGCCCCAGCATTTT. It translates to CASSLERPGNQPQHF. The variable domain in full, with the rest retrieved from reference TRBV7-8 and TRBJ1-5, is GAGVSQSPRYKVAKRGQDVALRCDPISGHVSLFWYQQALGQGPEFLTYFQNEAQLDKSGLPSDRFFAERPEGSVSTLKIQRTQQEDSAVYLCASSLERPGNQPQHFGDGTRLSIL.

The V gene is TRBV7-3, the J gene TRBJ2-5; D perhaps matches TRBD2 (6 bases). This CDR3 comprises 14 residues. Between the trimmed V and J ends, which lost 5 bases and 1 base, there was a span of 11 bases. CDR1 is SGHTA and CDR2 is FQGTGA in the germline V gene. DNA of the CDR3: TGTGCCAGCAGCGCCGGGGGATCCCAAGAGACCCAGTACTTC. Translation: CASSAGGSQETQYF.

This chain uses TRBV6-5 with TRBJ2-2, with D unresolved. Germline CDR1 MNHEY, CDR2 SVGAGI. The CDR3 is 11 residues long. V lost 3 bases to trimming and J lost 6 bases, with 2 bases between them. Here the CDR3 reads CASSYAGELFF. CDR3 DNA sequence: TGTGCCAGCAGTTATGCCGGGGAGCTGTTTTTT.

The genes are TRBV7-9 and TRBJ2-2; TRBD2 aligns across 9 bases. The CDR3 consists of 15 residues. Germline V gene sequence: CDR1 SEHNR, CDR2 FQNEAQ (reference sequence). The junction had 6 bases not matched to a gene; V was cut back by 5 bases and J by 5 bases. CDR3 DNA sequence: TGTGCCAGCAGCCGACTAGCGGAAATAACCGGGGAGCTGTTTTTT. It encodes CASSRLAEITGELFF.

This chain uses TRBV5-1 with TRBJ1-1; D might be TRBD1 (6 bases). Germline-derived CDR1 and CDR2 are SGHRS and YFSETQ. This CDR3 spans 14 amino acids. Trimming removed 0 bases from V and 4 bases from J, with 10 bases in between. CDR3 nucleotide sequence: TGCGCCAGCAGCTTGGGGGGGCGCATCACTGAAGCTTTCTTT. The encoded protein is CASSLGGRITEAFF.

The chain uses TRBV21-1 and TRBJ2-1. TRBV21-1 is a pseudogene segment. CDR3 length equals 16 residues. The CDR3 DNA reads as TGTGCCAGCAGCAAACGACACAGGATCCGAGGGGATGAGCAGTTCTTC. It specifies CASSKRHRIRGDEQFF.

CDR3 residues: CASSQDIPGGGITGANVLTF. The CDR3 DNA reads as TGCGCCAGCAGCCAAGATATCCCCGGGGGGGGTATAACTGGGGCCAACGTCCTGACTTTC. The V and J genes are TRBV4-3 and TRBJ2-6, with 8 bases identical to TRBD2. The ends lost 0 bases at V and 2 bases at J; junction bases unmatched: 12. Germline V lookup: CDR1 LGHNA, CDR2 YSLEER. The CDR3 length is 20 residues.

V and J are TRBV7-3 and TRBJ2-3; D is possibly TRBD1 (6 bases). Germline values: CDR1 SGHTA, CDR2 FQGTGA. The CDR3 has 14 amino acids. V was pared by 4 bases and J by 6 bases, with 14 bases between. CDR3: CASSSMTGSDTQYF. The DNA of the CDR3 is TGTGCCAGCAGCTCGATGACAGGCAGTGATACGCAGTATTTT.

The chain combines TRBV9 with TRBJ1-6; maybe TRBD1 (5 bases). V was pared by 4 bases and J by 6 bases, with 8 bases between. This CDR3 is built from 13 residues. From germline, CDR1 is SGDLS and CDR2 YYNGEE. Written as DNA, the CDR3 is TGTGCCAGCAGCTCCGGGGGTAATTCACCCCTCCACTTT. Protein sequence: CASSSGGNSPLHF.

J is TRBJ2-7 and V is TRBV28; D call uncertain. The V and J ends lost 3 bases and 6 bases respectively, with 9 bases between them. This CDR3 region has 12 residues. CDR1 is MDHEN and CDR2 is SYDVKM in the germline V gene. CDR3 amino acids: CASSFSGGEQYF. For the CDR3, the DNA is TGTGCCAGCAGTTTTTCCGGTGGCGAGCAGTACTTC.

V is TRBV4-1 and J is TRBJ1-5; 10 positions agree with TRBD1. The length of the CDR3 is 14 residues. The J segment lost 7 bases and the V segment lost 3 bases, leaving 3 bases of the junction unmatched. Germline CDR1 and CDR2: MGHRA and YSYEKL. For the CDR3, the DNA is TGCGCCAGCAGCCAGGACAGGGGGGGCCAGCCCCAGCATTTT. Translating it yields CASSQDRGGQPQHF.

The chain links TRBV11-1 to TRBJ2-3; 13 bases line up with TRBD2. J lost 0 bases, V lost 5 bases, and 5 bases had no gene match. CDR3 length: 17 amino acids. Germline V gene sequence: CDR1 SGHAT, CDR2 FQDESV (reference sequence). In DNA form, the CDR3 reads TGTGCCAGCAGCATACTAGCGGGGGGGCCGAGCACAGATACGCAGTATTTT. Protein sequence: CASSILAGGPSTDTQYF.

The chain employs TRBV7-9 and TRBJ2-2, with TRBD1 matching 12 bases. The germline CDR1 and CDR2 sequences are SEHNR and FQNEAQ (reference sequence). The CDR3 runs to 15 residues. V gave up 3 bases and J gave up 6 bases; unmatched junction bases: 2. The CDR3 region is CASSLGQGAAGELFF. The CDR3 DNA is TGTGCCAGCAGCTTGGGACAGGGGGCGGCCGGGGAGCTGTTTTTT.

V gene TRBV2 combines with J gene TRBJ1-5; 9 nucleotides match TRBD1. In germline, CDR1 is SNHLY, CDR2 FYNNEI. This CDR3 has 16 residues. The junction had 6 bases not matched to a gene; V was cut back by 3 bases and J by 3 bases. The CDR3 sequence: CASSDPGQGNNQPQHF. The CDR3 nucleotides are TGTGCCAGCAGTGACCCGGGACAGGGAAACAATCAGCCCCAGCATTTT.

The V gene is TRBV5-4, the J gene TRBJ2-1, with D hard to call. Germline V gene data show CDR1 as SGHNT and CDR2 as YYREEE (reference sequence). The CDR3 spans 12 residues. V shed 0 bases and J shed 5 bases, with 3 bases lying between them. CDR3 loop: CASSLENNEQFF. The CDR3 nucleotides are TGTGCCAGCAGCTTGGAAAACAATGAGCAGTTCTTC.